This section outlines one TCR beta chain sequence together with its context. The antigen is unknown. The sample carries other DNA sequences with the same CDR3. This entry belongs to a study of long-term antiretroviral therapy in people with HIV. Trimming stripped 5 bases from V and 4 bases from J, with 6 bases between. The CDR3 has 11 amino acids. Germline CDR1 and CDR2: MDHEN and SYDVKM. A v3.0 immunoSEQ assay was performed at survey level. Data came from immunoSEQ multiplex PCR; TCRdb stores just in-frame clones and leaves some out. The sample holds about 40,000 clones; 80% to 85% are singletons and the top ten take under 6.5%. Overall study findings and caveats: Diversity remained lower than transplant donor controls, even though it increased after ART. Clones with expansion before ART led the repertoire at all time points.

The genes are TRBV28 and TRBJ2-7, with D perhaps TRBD1 (5 bases). The source material was unsorted PBMCs, sampled 1 year after starting antiretroviral therapy. This TCR was sampled from a man between 18 and 35 years old with HIV. The CDR3 DNA is TGTGCCAGCAGTAGGGGTTACGAGCAGTACTTC. The encoded protein is CASSRGYEQYF.